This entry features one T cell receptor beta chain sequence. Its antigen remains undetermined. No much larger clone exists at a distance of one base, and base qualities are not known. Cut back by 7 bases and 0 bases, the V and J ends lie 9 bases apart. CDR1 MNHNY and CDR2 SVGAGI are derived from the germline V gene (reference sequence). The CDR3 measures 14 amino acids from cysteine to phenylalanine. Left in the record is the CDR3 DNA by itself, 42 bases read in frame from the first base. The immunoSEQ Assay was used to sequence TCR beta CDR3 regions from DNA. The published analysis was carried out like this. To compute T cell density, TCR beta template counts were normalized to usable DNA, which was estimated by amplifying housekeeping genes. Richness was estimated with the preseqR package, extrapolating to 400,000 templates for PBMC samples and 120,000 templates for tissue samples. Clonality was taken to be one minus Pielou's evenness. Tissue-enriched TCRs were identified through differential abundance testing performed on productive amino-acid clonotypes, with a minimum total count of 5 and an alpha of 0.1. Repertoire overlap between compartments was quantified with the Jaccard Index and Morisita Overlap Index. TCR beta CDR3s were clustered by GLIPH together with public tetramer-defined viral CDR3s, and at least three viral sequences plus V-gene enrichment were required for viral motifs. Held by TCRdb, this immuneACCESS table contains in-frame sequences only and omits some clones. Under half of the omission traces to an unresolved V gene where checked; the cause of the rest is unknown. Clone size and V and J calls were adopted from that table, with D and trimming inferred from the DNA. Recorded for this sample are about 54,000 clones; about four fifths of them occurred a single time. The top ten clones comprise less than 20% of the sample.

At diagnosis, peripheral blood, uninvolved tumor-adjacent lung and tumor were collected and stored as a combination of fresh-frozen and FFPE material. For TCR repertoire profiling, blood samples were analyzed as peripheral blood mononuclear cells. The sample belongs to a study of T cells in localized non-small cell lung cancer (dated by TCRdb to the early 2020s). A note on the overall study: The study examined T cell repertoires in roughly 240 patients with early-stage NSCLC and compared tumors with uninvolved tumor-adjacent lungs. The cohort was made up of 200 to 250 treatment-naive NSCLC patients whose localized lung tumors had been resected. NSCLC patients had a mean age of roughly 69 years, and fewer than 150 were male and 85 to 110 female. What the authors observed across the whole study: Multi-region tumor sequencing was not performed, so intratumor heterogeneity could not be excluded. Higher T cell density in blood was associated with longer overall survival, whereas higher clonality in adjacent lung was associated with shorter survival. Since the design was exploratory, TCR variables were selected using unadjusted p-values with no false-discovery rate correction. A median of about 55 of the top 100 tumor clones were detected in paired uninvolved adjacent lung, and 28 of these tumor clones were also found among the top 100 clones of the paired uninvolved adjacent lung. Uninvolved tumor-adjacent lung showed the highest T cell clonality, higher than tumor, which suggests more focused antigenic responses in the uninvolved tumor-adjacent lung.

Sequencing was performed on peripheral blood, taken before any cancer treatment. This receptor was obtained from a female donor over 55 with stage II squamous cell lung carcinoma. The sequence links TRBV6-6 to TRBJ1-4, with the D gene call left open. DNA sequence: TGTGCCAGCATTCTTGACTCAACTAATGAAAAACTGTTTTTT. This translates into CASILDSTNEKLFF.